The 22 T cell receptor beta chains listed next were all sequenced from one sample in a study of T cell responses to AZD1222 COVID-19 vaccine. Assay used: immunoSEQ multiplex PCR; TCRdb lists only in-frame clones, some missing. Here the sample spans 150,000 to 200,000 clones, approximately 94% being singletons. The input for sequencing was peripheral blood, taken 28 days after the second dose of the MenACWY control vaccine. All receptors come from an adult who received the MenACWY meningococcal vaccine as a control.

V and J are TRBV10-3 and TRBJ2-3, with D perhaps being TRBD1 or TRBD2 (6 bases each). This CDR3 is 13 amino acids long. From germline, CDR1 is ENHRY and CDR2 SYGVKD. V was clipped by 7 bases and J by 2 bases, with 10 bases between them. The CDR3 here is CAITGAVTDTQYF. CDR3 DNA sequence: TGTGCCATCACGGGGGCGGTCACAGATACGCAGTATTTT.

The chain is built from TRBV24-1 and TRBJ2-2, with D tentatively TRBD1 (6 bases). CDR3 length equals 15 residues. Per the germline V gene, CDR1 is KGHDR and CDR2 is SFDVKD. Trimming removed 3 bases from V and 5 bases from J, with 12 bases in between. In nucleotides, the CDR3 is TGTGCCACCAGTGATCCGACAGGAGTGACCGGGGAGCTGTTTTTT. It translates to CATSDPTGVTGELFF.

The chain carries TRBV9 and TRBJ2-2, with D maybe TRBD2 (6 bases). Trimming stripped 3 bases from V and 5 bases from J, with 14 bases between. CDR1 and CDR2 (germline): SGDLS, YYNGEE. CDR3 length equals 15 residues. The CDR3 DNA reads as TGTGCCAGCAGCGCGCGGGACCCCAGGACCGGGGAGCTGTTTTTT. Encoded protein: CASSARDPRTGELFF.

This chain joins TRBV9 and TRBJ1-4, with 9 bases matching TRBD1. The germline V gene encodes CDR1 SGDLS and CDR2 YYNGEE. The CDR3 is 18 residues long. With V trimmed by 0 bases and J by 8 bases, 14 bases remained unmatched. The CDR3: CASSVARSGGQGGEKLFF. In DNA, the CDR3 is TGTGCCAGCAGCGTAGCAAGAAGTGGGGGACAGGGCGGCGAAAAACTGTTTTTT. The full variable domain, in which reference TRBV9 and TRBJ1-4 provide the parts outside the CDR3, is DSGVTQTPKHLITATGQRVTLRCSPRSGDLSVYWYQQSLDQGLQFLIQYYNGEERAKGNILERFSAQQFPDLHSELNLSSLELGDSALYFCASSVARSGGQGGEKLFFGSGTQLSVL.

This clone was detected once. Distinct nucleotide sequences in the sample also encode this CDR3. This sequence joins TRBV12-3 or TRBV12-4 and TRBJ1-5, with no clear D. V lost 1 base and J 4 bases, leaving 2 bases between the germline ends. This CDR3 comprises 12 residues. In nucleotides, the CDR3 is TGTGCCAGCAGTTTAGGAAATCAGCCCCAGCATTTT. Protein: CASSLGNQPQHF.

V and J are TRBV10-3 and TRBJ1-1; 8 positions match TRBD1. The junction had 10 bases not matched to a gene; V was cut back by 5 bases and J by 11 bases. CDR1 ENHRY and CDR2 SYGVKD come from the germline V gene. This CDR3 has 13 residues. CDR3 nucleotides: TGTGCCATCAGTAGTGACAGGGGTATTGGGGCTTTCTTT. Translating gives CAISSDRGIGAFF.

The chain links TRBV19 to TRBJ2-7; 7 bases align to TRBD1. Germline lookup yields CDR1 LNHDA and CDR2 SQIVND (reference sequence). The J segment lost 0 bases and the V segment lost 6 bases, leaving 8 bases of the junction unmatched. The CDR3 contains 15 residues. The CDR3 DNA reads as TGTGCCAGTAGAAGGGACAGCGGCCCCTCCTACGAGCAGTACTTC. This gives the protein CASRRDSGPSYEQYF.

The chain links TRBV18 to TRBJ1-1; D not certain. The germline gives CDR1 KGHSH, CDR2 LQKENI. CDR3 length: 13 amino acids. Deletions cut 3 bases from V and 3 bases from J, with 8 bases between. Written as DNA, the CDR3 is TGTGCCAGCTCACCCCAGGCAGACACTGAAGCTTTCTTT. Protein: CASSPQADTEAFF.

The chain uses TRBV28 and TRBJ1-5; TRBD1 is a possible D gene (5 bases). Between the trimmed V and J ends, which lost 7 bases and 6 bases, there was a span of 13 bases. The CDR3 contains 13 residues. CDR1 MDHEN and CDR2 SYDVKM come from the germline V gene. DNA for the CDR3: TGTGCCAGCACCCCCCACGGGGGTCAGCCCCAGCATTTT. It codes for CASTPHGGQPQHF.

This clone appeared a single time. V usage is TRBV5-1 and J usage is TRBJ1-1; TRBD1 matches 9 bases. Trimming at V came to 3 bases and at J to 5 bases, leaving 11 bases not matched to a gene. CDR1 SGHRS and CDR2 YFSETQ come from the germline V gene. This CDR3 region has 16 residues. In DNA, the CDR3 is TGCGCCAGCAGCTCCGGGACAGGGCCGGGAAGAACTGAAGCTTTCTTT. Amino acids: CASSSGTGPGRTEAFF.

The CDR3 nucleotides are TGTGCCAGCAGTGAAATGGGACAGGGTCGGGGGGAGACCCAGTACTTC. Encoded protein: CASSEMGQGRGETQYF. The chain employs TRBV6-1 and TRBJ2-5, with 9 bases identical to TRBD1. This CDR3 region has 16 residues. After removal of 2 bases from V and 5 bases from J, the junction contained 9 bases not matched to a gene. Looked up from germline, CDR1 is MNHNS and CDR2 is SASEGT.

In nucleotides, the CDR3 is TGTGCCAGCAGCTTTGGCCGGTTACGACGACCTGGGGAGCAGTTCTTC. Residues: CASSFGRLRRPGEQFF. The chain couples TRBV13 to TRBJ2-1; no clear D gene. The CDR3 spans 16 residues. V lost 3 bases and J 10 bases, leaving 22 bases between the germline ends. From germline, CDR1 is PRHDT and CDR2 FYEKMQ (reference sequence).

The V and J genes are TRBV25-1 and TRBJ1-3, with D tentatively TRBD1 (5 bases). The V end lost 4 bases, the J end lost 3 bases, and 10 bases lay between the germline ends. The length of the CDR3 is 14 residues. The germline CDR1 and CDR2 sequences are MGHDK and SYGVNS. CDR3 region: CASSASRVGNTIYF. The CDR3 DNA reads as TGTGCCAGCAGTGCATCCAGGGTTGGAAACACCATATATTTT.

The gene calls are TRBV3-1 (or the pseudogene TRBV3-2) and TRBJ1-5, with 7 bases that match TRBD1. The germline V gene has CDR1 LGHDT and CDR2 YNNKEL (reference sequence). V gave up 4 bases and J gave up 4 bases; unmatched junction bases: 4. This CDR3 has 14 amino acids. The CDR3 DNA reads TGTGCCAGCAGCCTCCGACAGGGAAATCAGCCCCAGCATTTT. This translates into CASSLRQGNQPQHF.

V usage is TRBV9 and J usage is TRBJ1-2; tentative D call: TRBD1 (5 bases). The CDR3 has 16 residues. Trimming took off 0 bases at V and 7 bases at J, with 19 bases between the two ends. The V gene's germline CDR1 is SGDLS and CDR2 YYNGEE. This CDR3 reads CASSVDLSRDEIGYTF. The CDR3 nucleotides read TGTGCCAGCAGCGTAGACCTAAGCAGGGATGAAATTGGCTACACCTTC.

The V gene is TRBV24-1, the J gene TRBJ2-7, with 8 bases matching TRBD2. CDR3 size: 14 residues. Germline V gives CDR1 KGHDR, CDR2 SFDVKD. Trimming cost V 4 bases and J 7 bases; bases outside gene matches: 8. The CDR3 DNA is TGTGCCACCAGTGAAGCGGGAGCGGTAAAAGAGCAGTACTTC. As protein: CATSEAGAVKEQYF.

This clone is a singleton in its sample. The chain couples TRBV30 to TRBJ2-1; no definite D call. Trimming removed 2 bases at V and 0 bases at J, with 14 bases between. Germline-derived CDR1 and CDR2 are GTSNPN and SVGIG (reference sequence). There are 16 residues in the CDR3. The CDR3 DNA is TGTGCCTGGAGTACCGGACCGCTGAGCTCCTACAATGAGCAGTTCTTC. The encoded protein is CAWSTGPLSSYNEQFF.

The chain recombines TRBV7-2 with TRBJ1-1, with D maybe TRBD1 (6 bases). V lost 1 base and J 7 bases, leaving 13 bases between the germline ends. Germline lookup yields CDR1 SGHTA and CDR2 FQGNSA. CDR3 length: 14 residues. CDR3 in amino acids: CASSLGQAASEAFF. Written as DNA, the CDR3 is TGTGCCAGCAGCTTAGGACAGGCGGCGAGTGAAGCTTTCTTT. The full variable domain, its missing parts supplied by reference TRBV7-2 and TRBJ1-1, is GAGVSQSPSNKVTEKGKDVELRCDPISGHTALYWYRQSLGQGLEFLIYFQGNSAPDKSGLPSDRFSAERTGGSVSTLTIQRTQQEDSAVYLCASSLGQAASEAFFGQGTRLTVV.

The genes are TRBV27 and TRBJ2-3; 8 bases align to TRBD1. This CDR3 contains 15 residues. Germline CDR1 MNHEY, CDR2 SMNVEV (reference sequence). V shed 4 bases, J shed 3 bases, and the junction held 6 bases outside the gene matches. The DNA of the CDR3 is TGTGCCAGCAGTTCACCTCGGACAGGGACAGATACGCAGTATTTT. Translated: CASSSPRTGTDTQYF.

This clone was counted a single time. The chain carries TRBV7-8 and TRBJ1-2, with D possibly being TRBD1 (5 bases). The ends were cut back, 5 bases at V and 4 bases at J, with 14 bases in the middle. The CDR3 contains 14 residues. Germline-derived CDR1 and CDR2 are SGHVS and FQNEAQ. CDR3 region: CASSRDPGTYGYTF. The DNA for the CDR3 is TGTGCCAGCAGCCGGGACCCGGGGACCTATGGCTACACCTTC.

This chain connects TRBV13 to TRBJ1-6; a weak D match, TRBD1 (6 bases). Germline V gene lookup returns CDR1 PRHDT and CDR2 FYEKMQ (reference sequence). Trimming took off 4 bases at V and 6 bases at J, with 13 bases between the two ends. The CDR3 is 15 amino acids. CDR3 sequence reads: CASSYNRVFNSPLHF. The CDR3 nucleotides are TGTGCCAGCAGCTATAACAGGGTATTTAATTCACCCCTCCACTTT.

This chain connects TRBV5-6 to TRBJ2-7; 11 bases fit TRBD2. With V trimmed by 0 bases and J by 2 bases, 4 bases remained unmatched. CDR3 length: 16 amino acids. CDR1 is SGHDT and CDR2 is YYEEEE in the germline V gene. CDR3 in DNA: TGTGCCAGCAGCTTGGGGAGACTAGCGGGGACCTACGAGCAGTACTTC. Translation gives CASSLGRLAGTYEQYF.